This TCR beta chain is from a study of T cells after yellow fever vaccination. Findings and caveats of the study: Once the booster was given, most primary-vaccination clones reappeared, at just over 95% for CD4 and roughly 85% for CD8.

Details on this clonotype: What it binds is unknown.

This CDR3 spans 14 amino acids. The V end was cut by 5 bases, the J end by 5 bases, with 13 bases between. Germline CDR1 LNHDA, CDR2 SQIVND (reference sequence). Conversion of TCR transcripts into cDNA relied on 5'RACE template switching, which added a universal primer site and UMIs. TCRdb redid the calling of the 5' RACE reads with MiXCR, one entry per CDR3 protein. The table lists approximately 74,000 distinct CDR3 sequences, roughly 7.4% of them singletons, with 35% in the top ten. The source is a man younger than 35 who received the YFV17D yellow fever vaccine. This chain links TRBV19 with TRBJ1-5; TRBD1 is a possible D gene (5 bases). Source: CD8+ T cells sorted from PBMCs, taken about 5 days after the first yellow fever vaccination. The CDR3 nucleotides read TGTGCCAGTAGTCGCGACAGTCTGGATCAGCCCCAGCATTTT. It specifies CASSRDSLDQPQHF.